This passage covers 3 T cell receptor beta chains from one sample sequenced in a study of blood T cell repertoires in COVID-19 (dated by TCRdb to the early 2020s). The library relied on the immunoSEQ multiplex PCR assay. In its TCRdb copy, this immuneACCESS table keeps in-frame sequences only and misses some clones. Where compared with another copy, unresolved V genes explain less than half of these, and the others have no known cause. The table for this sample lists approximately 190,000 clones; about 80% of them were counted only once. 6.9% of the sample comes from the top ten. Material: peripheral blood. The receptor source for this set is a human donor with acute or convalescent COVID-19. The donor label of this sample is uncertain.

The V and J genes are TRBV29-1 and TRBJ1-2; 9 nucleotides agree with TRBD1. Germline V lookup: CDR1 SQVTM, CDR2 ANQGSEA. The CDR3 totals 15 residues. After removal of 7 bases from V and 0 bases from J, the junction contained 9 bases not matched to a gene. The CDR3 is CSALQGARANYGYTF. CDR3 nucleotide sequence: TGCAGCGCCCTACAGGGGGCAAGGGCTAACTATGGCTACACCTTC.

The V and J genes are TRBV7-2 and TRBJ1-2, with a possible D match to TRBD1 (5 bases). Trimming stripped 2 bases from V and 0 bases from J, with 10 bases between. Germline CDR1 is SGHTA and CDR2 is FQGNSA. This CDR3 region has 15 residues. For the CDR3, the DNA is TGTGCCAGCAGCTTACCGACAGTATCTAACTATGGCTACACCTTC. Encoded protein: CASSLPTVSNYGYTF.

This clone turned up a few times. The chain has TRBV18 and TRBJ2-7; D not resolved. Germline V gives CDR1 KGHSH, CDR2 LQKENI. V lost 0 bases and J lost 1, with 7 bases in between. The CDR3 contains 14 residues. The CDR3 coding sequence is TGTGCCAGCTCACCACCTCACAGTTCCTACGAGCAGTACTTC. Encoded protein: CASSPPHSSYEQYF.